The sequence of this TCR beta chain was determined in a study of cytomegalovirus exposure and HLA in healthy donors. Overall study findings and caveats: The classifier reportedly diagnosed cytomegalovirus status with high sensitivity and specificity. Generally TCR sequences proved uncommon, though certain public TCRs appeared in numerous donors.

The CDR3 has 14 amino acids. Trimming shortened V by 1 base and J by 6 bases, and 10 bases separated the two germline ends. Germline assignment: CDR1 KGHSH and CDR2 LQKENI. Clones were sequenced by immunoSEQ multiplex PCR, and TCRdb holds only the in-frame ones, with some missing. Of under 200,000 clones listed, around 90% were seen once; the top ten hold 3% to 3.5%. Of note for this clone: Its antigen remains unknown.

This sequence joins TRBV18 and TRBJ1-5; a weak D match, TRBD1 (6 bases). The receptor's source is a young woman in good health and CMV-seropositive. The sequenced sample consisted of PBMCs. CDR3: CASSPLGAGQPQHF. The CDR3 DNA is TGTGCCAGCTCACCACTGGGGGCAGGTCAGCCCCAGCATTTT.